This TCR delta chain emerged from a study of Vδ1+ human thymocytes (dated by TCRdb to between 2017 and 2018). At the level of the whole study: The study characterised mRNA-level TRG and TRD CDR3 repertoires of highly purified Vdelta1+ thymocytes from young children as a data resource. Earlier work had validated the multiplex-based CDR3 amplicon strategy against 5'RACE-based methods for generating CDR3 amplicons.

The germline V gene sets CDR1 to GEAIGNYY and CDR2 to EKD. V is pared back by 0 bases and J by 4 bases, with 14 bases lying between the germline termini. The CDR3 contains 15 residues, cysteine and phenylalanine counted. The DNA shown is the 45-base CDR3, in frame from base 1. This clone was observed a handful of times. This clone's antigen is unknown. Qualities for individual bases were not recorded, and no much larger clone is one base off. RNA was isolated using the RNeasy mini kit, and reverse transcription was performed with Superscript III. Multiplex PCR was used to generate CDR3 amplicons, with pooled V-gene forward primers and a constant-region reverse primer carrying Illumina adaptor overhangs. Amplicons were gel-purified, then indexed with Nextera index primers over about 8 extra PCR cycles and purified with AMPure XP beads. Libraries were sequenced on an Illumina MiSeq with paired-end 250 bp reads, dual indexing and around 22% PhiX spike-in. In the source study's methods: Reads were quality checked with FastQC, and TRG read pairs were merged with ea-utils fastq-join. Annotation of sequences was performed with IMGT/HighV-QUEST, only productive sequences with unambiguous V-gene assignment were retained, and clonotypes were defined by identical CDR3 sequence. For downstream analysis, VDJtools 1.1.1, tcR 2.2.3, Treemap and vegan Shannon diversity in R 3.4.4 were used. TCRdb recomputed clones from the public reads with CATT; identical DNA rows were then combined. These V and J calls derive from TCRdb rather than the authors' analysis. In all, the sample holds about 53,000 delta-chain clones, and more than 12% of those were seen once. About 0.4% of the sample rests with the top ten.

Thymic samples were depleted of alphabeta T cells, then CD3+ TCRVdelta1+ TCRVdelta2- thymocytes were FACS-sorted. The purity of the sorted Vdelta1+ thymocytes was between roughly 96% and 99.6%. The thymic specimens were obtained from about 8 paediatric patients, aged about 5 days to 17 months, who were having corrective cardiac surgery. The thymic tissue was dispersed, and mononuclear cells were isolated using a Histopaque-1077 density gradient. Staining used anti-TCRVdelta1 clone TS8.2, anti-TCRVdelta2 clone B6, anti-CD3 clone HIT3a and anti-TCRalphabeta clone IP26 antibodies. What the study reported, not specific to this receptor: Donors shared many TRG clonotypes (up to 6.9x10^3), but TRD repertoires were essentially private, with at most 120 shared. Thymic TRG and TRD repertoires appeared highly polyclonal with Gaussian CDR3 length distributions, unlike oligoclonal peripheral blood repertoires. The authors advised highly purified populations and single-cell validation, since unexpected Vdelta2 sequences could cause misinterpretation of bulk repertoire data. No clustering by age or sex was observed, so analyses did not stratify donors by these variables. Even though sort purity was high, about 20% of thymic TRD sequences were Vdelta2 (and few were Vdelta3), which was not the case for the peripheral blood Vdelta1+ controls.

The sequence was collected from a girl in the first two years of life who had congenital heart surgery. Sequencing was performed on Vdelta1+ gamma-delta thymocytes from the thymus. The cell subset or site label of this sample denotes: FACS-sorted CD3+ TCRalphabeta- TCRVdelta1+ TCRVdelta2- thymocytes. The rearrangement combines TRDV2 with TRDJ1; TRDD3 might be the D gene, on 6 matching bases. The CDR3 in this case is CACDTAWGHDDKLIF. The nucleotide sequence is TGTGCCTGTGACACCGCCTGGGGACATGACGATAAACTCATCTTT.